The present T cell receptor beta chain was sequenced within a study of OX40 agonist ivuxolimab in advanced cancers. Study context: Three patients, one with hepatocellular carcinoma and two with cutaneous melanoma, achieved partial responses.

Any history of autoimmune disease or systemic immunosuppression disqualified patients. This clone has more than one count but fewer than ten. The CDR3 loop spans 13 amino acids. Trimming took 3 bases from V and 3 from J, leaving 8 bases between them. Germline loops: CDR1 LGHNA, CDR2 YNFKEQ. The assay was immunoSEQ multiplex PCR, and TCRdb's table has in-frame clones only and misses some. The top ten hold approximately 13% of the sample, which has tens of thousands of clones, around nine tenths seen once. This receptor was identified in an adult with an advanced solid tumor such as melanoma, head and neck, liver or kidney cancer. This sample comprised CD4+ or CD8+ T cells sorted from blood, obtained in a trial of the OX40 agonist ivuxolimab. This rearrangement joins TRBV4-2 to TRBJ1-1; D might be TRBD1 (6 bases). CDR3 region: CASSHGQHTEAFF. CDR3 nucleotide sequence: TGTGCCAGCAGCCACGGACAGCACACTGAAGCTTTCTTT.